These T cell receptor beta chains were read from a single sample in a study of T cell repertoires in cytomegalovirus infection. TCRdb reprocessed the reads with MiXCR, giving one entry per CDR3 protein. The data hold some 440,000 distinct CDR3 sequences, with under 40% observed a single time. Source material: PBMCs. The receptors here all came from a human donor in good health (CMV status not recorded). Some clones in this sample may be carry-over from other donors' samples. Each CDR3 is given with its conserved first and last residue. A row's size may be missing; if present it is once, few, many or a size class.

len	abundance	j_gene	v_gene	CDR3aa
15	-	TRBJ2-2	TRBV18	CASSPTGTNTGELFF
15	few	TRBJ2-1	TRBV7-6	CASSLGGGEYNEQFF
19	many	TRBJ2-1	TRBV6-4	CASSDEGLAGGPPGNEQFF
15	once	TRBJ2-7	TRBV4-3	CASSLFSGTGYEQYF
15	few	TRBJ2-1	TRBV4-1	CASSREDRGNNEQFF
14	-	TRBJ1-5	TRBV6-6	CASRERAGNQPQNF
13	few	TRBJ1-1	TRBV6-2/TRBV6-3	CASSGQSSTEAFF
14	many	TRBJ1-2	TRBV6-1	CASSPYPSPYGYTF
13	many	TRBJ2-1	TRBV28	CASRTDSYNEQFF
13	-	TRBJ1-5	TRBV12-3/TRBV12-4	CASSGSDNQPQHF
16	-	TRBJ2-2	TRBV5-6	CASSVQGYGYTGELFF
15	many	TRBJ2-7	TRBV11-2	CASSPLRGPSYEQYF
15	-	TRBJ2-7	TRBV6-2/TRBV6-3	CASSYGHRTIYEQYF
15	many	TRBJ2-2	TRBV7-2	CASSSNRGGSGELFF
11	-	TRBJ2-5	TRBV6-6	CASRDIGDQYF
14	-	TRBJ1-1	TRBV18	CASSSDRGDTEAFF
15	once	TRBJ1-1	TRBV6-2/TRBV6-3	CASSYREGLDTEAFF
11	many	TRBJ2-5	TRBV6-1	CASSEVETQYF
15	many	TRBJ2-7	TRBV12-3/TRBV12-4	CASSSWTSGDYEQYF
15	-	TRBJ1-4	TRBV4-1	CASSQDYGDPEKLFF
14	many	TRBJ1-5	TRBV19	CASSLNTGNQPQHF
13	-	TRBJ2-7	TRBV14	CASSHDQVGEQYF
14	few	TRBJ2-7	TRBV4-1	CASRHRVGSYEQYF
14	many	TRBJ2-1	TRBV4-1	CASSGLLRGTEQFF
18	few	TRBJ2-7	TRBV6-2/TRBV6-3	CASSYQTGTTLNHYEQYF
17	-	TRBJ2-7	TRBV6-1	CARSVTLTSPTSYDQSF
14	-	TRBJ2-3	TRBV19	CASSIGGSTDTQYF
15	few	TRBJ2-3	TRBV28	CASSTDRVVTDTQYF
14	few	TRBJ1-2	TRBV5-4	CASSWWGADYGYTF
15	-	TRBJ1-1	TRBV9	CASSVSPGAHTEAFF
18	-	TRBJ2-7	TRBV4-1	CASSQSLLGQDISYEQYF
15	few	TRBJ2-2	TRBV18	CASSPGRVNTGELFF
15	many	TRBJ1-2	TRBV7-2	CASSYYRGPDYGYTF
14	-	TRBJ1-1	TRBV5-4	CASRPTGVGTEAFF
14	-	TRBJ2-1	TRBV6-2/TRBV6-3	CASSYGGLGNEQFF
17	few	TRBJ2-3	TRBV6-6	CASSYGVTARPTDTQYF
17	few	TRBJ2-1	TRBV12-3/TRBV12-4	CASSSGTSGGFGNEQFF
15	many	TRBJ1-2	TRBV7-6	CASSRGQGWGYGYTF
12	-	TRBJ2-7	TRBV10-2	CASSYRGHEQYF
15	-	TRBJ1-3	TRBV11-2	CASSVDRGRGNTIYF
14	few	TRBJ2-7	TRBV27	CASSFSWTGDEQYF
16	many	TRBJ2-1	TRBV10-3	CATSGTSVSLHNEQFF
16	-	TRBJ1-1	TRBV18	CASSPLSQGRNTEALF
13	few	TRBJ2-1	TRBV24-1	CATEDSPGNEQFF
13	-	TRBJ2-5	TRBV29-1	CSVESSAQETQYF
15	few	TRBJ1-2	TRBV6-5	CASGTGSARNYGYTF
14	many	TRBJ2-2	TRBV28	CASSSVANTGELFF
14	many	TRBJ1-1	TRBV7-2	CASSIPGTGGLTFF
16	-	TRBJ2-1	TRBV12-3/TRBV12-4	CASSFGTSGGRGEQFF
15	few	TRBJ1-2	TRBV15	CATSRRTGGFLGYTF
17	-	TRBJ2-2	TRBV20-1	CSARPVSGTRVIGELFF
16	many	TRBJ2-3	TRBV7-2	CASSLVLAGGQDTQYF
16	-	TRBJ1-2	TRBV5-4	CAISSRTGEIRDGYTF
16	once	TRBJ2-3	TRBV7-6	CASSSGTARSTDTRYF
15	-	TRBJ2-7	TRBV28	CASSSYDRGENEQYF
14	many	TRBJ1-1	TRBV7-2	CASSPDRVETEAFF
15	few	TRBJ2-1	TRBV7-3	CASSPELDSVGEQFF
12	few	TRBJ1-6	TRBV9	CASSPRNSPLHF
21	few	TRBJ1-5	TRBV6-2/TRBV6-3	CASSSGSEFVGTEIGNQPQHF